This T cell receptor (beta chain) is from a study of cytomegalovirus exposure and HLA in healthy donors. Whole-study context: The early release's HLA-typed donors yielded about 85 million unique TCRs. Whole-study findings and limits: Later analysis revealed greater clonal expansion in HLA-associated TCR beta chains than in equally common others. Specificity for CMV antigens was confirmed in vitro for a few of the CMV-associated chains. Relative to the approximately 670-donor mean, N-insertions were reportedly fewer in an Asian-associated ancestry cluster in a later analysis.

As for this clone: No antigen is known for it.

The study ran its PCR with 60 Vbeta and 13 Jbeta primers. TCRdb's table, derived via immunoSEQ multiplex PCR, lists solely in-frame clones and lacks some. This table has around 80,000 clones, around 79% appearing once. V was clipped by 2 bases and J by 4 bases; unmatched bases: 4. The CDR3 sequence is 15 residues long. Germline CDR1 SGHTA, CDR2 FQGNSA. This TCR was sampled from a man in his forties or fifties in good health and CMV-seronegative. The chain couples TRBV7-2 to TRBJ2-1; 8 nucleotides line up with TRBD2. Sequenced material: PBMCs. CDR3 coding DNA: TGTGCCAGCAGCTTACATAGCGGGGAATACAATGAGCAGTTCTTC. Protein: CASSLHSGEYNEQFF. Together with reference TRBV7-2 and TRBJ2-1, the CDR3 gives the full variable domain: GAGVSQSPSNKVTEKGKDVELRCDPISGHTALYWYRQSLGQGLEFLIYFQGNSAPDKSGLPSDRFSAERTGGSVSTLTIQRTQQEDSAVYLCASSLHSGEYNEQFFGPGTRLTVL.